This is a list of T cell receptor beta chains from one sample in a study of T cells in Graves' hyperthyroidism and ophthalmopathy. TCRdb itself ran the multiplex PCR reads through MiXCR, one entry per CDR3 protein. The table includes about 560,000 distinct CDR3 sequences, around a sixth detected once. Sequenced: blood. The receptor source for this set is a woman in her twenties or thirties with Graves' hyperthyroidism. Both conserved end residues are part of each CDR3. A D gene is named only where the DNA matches it firmly. Clone size is stated in some rows and not others, as once, few, many or a class when expanded.

v_call	clone_size	j_call	d_call	cdr3_aa	cdr3_nt
TRBV28	many	TRBJ2-3	-	CASSFPPGSTDTQYF	TGTGCCAGCAGTTTCCCGCCGGGAAGCACAGATACGCAGTATTTT
TRBV29-1	-	TRBJ1-1	-	CSSLENAEAFF	TGCAGCTCCCTGGAGAACGCTGAGGCTTTCTTT
TRBV7-9	-	TRBJ1-1	TRBD1	CASSLENRGHAFF	TGTGCCAGCAGCTTAGAAAACAGGGGGCACGCTTTCTTT
TRBV20-1	few	TRBJ2-3	-	CSATGDTQYF	TGCAGTGCTACAGGTGATACGCAGTATTTT
TRBV6-2/TRBV6-3	-	TRBJ1-5	-	CASSSTGASRPQHF	TGTGCCAGCAGCAGCACGGGGGCTAGTCGGCCCCAGCATTTT
TRBV7-2	few	TRBJ2-4	-	CASSFTPTPGNIQYF	TGTGCCAGCAGCTTTACGCCAACACCTGGGAACATTCAGTACTTC
TRBV12-3/TRBV12-4	few	TRBJ2-1	-	CASSLPGTPYLNEQFF	TGTGCCAGCAGTTTACCCGGGACCCCCTATTTGAATGAGCAGTTCTTC
TRBV2	few	TRBJ2-1	TRBD2	CASSEGLAGAYNEQFF	TGTGCCAGCAGTGAGGGACTAGCGGGAGCCTACAATGAGCAGTTCTTC
TRBV29-1	many	TRBJ1-1	-	CSVEFPSQPATEAFF	TGCAGCGTTGAATTTCCCTCCCAGCCGGCCACTGAAGCTTTCTTT
TRBV10-3	many	TRBJ2-7	TRBD2	CAISEKLAGYEQYF	TGTGCCATCAGTGAAAAACTAGCGGGGTACGAGCAGTACTTC
TRBV12-3/TRBV12-4	few	TRBJ2-2	TRBD2	CASSLPLGLAGVVGELFF	TGTGCCAGCAGTTTACCTCTCGGACTAGCGGGAGTCGTCGGGGAGCTGTTTTTT
TRBV2	many	TRBJ2-7	TRBD1	CASLQGNEQYF	TGTGCCAGCTTACAGGGGAACGAGCAGTACTTC
TRBV6-1	many	TRBJ2-2	-	CASRLNTGELFF	TGTGCCAGCAGGCTTAACACCGGGGAGCTGTTTTTT
TRBV6-1	few	TRBJ1-2	TRBD1	CACRDRQTGGYTF	TGTGCCTGCAGGGACAGGCAGACCGGTGGCTACACCTTC
TRBV12-5	-	TRBJ2-1	-	CASGRSGTEQFF	TGTGCTAGTGGGAGAAGCGGTACTGAGCAGTTCTTC
TRBV19	-	TRBJ2-3	TRBD2	CASSIKLRIAGVSDTQYF	TGTGCCAGTAGTATAAAGTTGAGAATAGCGGGAGTTTCAGATACGCAGTATTTT
TRBV10-3	-	TRBJ2-3	TRBD2	CAIRGLAGPNSTDTQYF	TGTGCCATCAGGGGACTAGCGGGACCAAATAGCACAGATACGCAGTATTTT
TRBV20-1	once	TRBJ1-5	-	CSAKTGNQPQHF	TGCAGTGCTAAAACAGGGAATCAGCCCCAGCATTTT
TRBV13	few	TRBJ2-7	-	CASSLEFHRPSSYEQYF	TGTGCCAGCAGCTTAGAGTTCCACAGGCCTAGCTCCTACGAGCAGTACTTC
TRBV6-1	many	TRBJ2-5	TRBD2	CASSERLAGLLGEYF	TGTGCCAGCAGTGAAAGACTAGCGGGACTTCTCGGGGAGTACTTC
TRBV28	-	TRBJ2-1	-	CASSDWGSSKQFF	TGTGCCAGCAGTGATTGGGGATCCTCCAAGCAGTTCTTC
TRBV7-2	many	TRBJ1-2	-	CASSPLTGPHNYGYTF	TGTGCCAGCAGCCCCCTCACAGGGCCGCATAACTATGGCTACACCTTC
TRBV15	many	TRBJ2-3	TRBD1	CATSRGWDRGTDTQYF	TGTGCCACCAGCAGAGGGTGGGACAGGGGAACAGATACGCAGTATTTT
TRBV7-2	many	TRBJ2-7	TRBD2	CASSLTSGSSHEQYF	TGTGCCAGCAGCTTGACTAGCGGGAGTAGCCACGAGCAGTACTTC
TRBV20-1	few	TRBJ2-1	-	CSARGIRADNEQFF	TGCAGTGCTAGGGGAATCCGGGCAGACAATGAGCAGTTCTTC
TRBV24-1	-	TRBJ2-3	-	CATSDIRKGSSTDTQYF	TGTGCCACCAGTGACATCAGAAAGGGATCAAGCACAGATACGCAGTATTTT
TRBV7-8	many	TRBJ2-5	-	CASSPSSGTKETQYF	TGTGCCAGCAGCCCTAGTAGCGGAACTAAAGAGACCCAGTACTTC
TRBV20-1	many	TRBJ2-7	-	CSARGSAGWDYEQYF	TGCAGTGCTAGAGGGTCAGCAGGGTGGGACTACGAGCAGTACTTC
TRBV27	-	TRBJ2-3	-	CASSLSRGAEGGTDTQYF	TGTGCCAGCAGTTTATCCAGGGGAGCGGAGGGAGGCACAGATACGCAGTATTTT
TRBV28	few	TRBJ2-3	TRBD2	CASSLATSSGRKQYF	TGTGCCAGCAGTCTCGCAACCTCTAGCGGGAGAAAGCAGTATTTT
TRBV20-1	-	TRBJ2-3	TRBD2	CSAALAEPSTDTQYF	TGCAGTGCGGCACTAGCGGAACCTAGCACAGATACGCAGTATTTT
TRBV29-1	few	TRBJ1-1	-	CSVARGTEAFF	TGCAGCGTCGCCAGGGGCACTGAAGCTTTCTTT
TRBV6-1	many	TRBJ1-2	-	CASSERGGNYGYTF	TGTGCCAGCAGTGAAAGGGGCGGCAACTATGGCTACACCTTC
TRBV28	many	TRBJ1-6	-	CASSPFGAVNSPLHF	TGTGCCAGCAGTCCCTTTGGGGCCGTGAATTCACCCCTCCACTTT
TRBV20-1	once	TRBJ2-7	-	CSANPGSGPGAYEQYF	TGCAGCGCTAATCCGGGGAGCGGACCTGGGGCCTACGAGCAGTACTTC
TRBV30	few	TRBJ1-4	-	CAWSPGWDEKLFF	TGTGCCTGGAGTCCAGGGTGGGATGAAAAACTGTTTTTT
TRBV19	-	TRBJ2-2	TRBD1	CASSARTGSTNTGELFF	TGTGCCAGTAGTGCCAGGACAGGATCAACGAACACCGGGGAGCTGTTTTTT
TRBV30	many	TRBJ1-2	-	CAWRAGAAARGGYTF	TGTGCCTGGAGGGCCGGCGCAGCGGCTCGAGGTGGCTACACCTTC
TRBV6-1	-	TRBJ2-5	-	CASRDGQETQYF	TGTGCCAGCAGGGACGGCCAAGAGACCCAGTACTTC
TRBV6-1	few	TRBJ1-1	-	CASSNPPGSLDAFF	TGTGCCAGCAGCAACCCTCCGGGGTCTCTTGATGCTTTCTTT
TRBV20-1	many	TRBJ2-7	-	CSARDRGRTYEQYF	TGCAGTGCTAGAGATCGGGGGAGAACCTACGAGCAGTACTTC
TRBV7-2	many	TRBJ2-1	-	CASSEARSGGAWPYNEQFF	TGTGCCAGCAGCGAGGCGCGGAGTGGGGGGGCTTGGCCCTACAATGAGCAGTTCTTC
TRBV15	many	TRBJ2-7	-	CATSRGEVRDHCEQYF	TGTGCCACCAGCAGAGGTGAGGTCAGGGACCACTGCGAGCAGTACTTC
TRBV2	many	TRBJ1-1	-	CASNPQNTEAFF	TGTGCCAGCAACCCGCAGAACACTGAAGCTTTCTTT
TRBV12-3/TRBV12-4	many	TRBJ2-5	TRBD1	CASSLGRQGAQETQYF	TGTGCCAGCAGTTTAGGGAGACAGGGGGCTCAAGAGACCCAGTACTTC
TRBV19	-	TRBJ2-2	TRBD1	CASRNEGTGGLGGELFF	TGTGCCAGTAGGAACGAAGGGACAGGGGGCCTTGGCGGGGAGCTGTTTTTT
TRBV30	many	TRBJ1-5	-	CAWSPVRALNQPQHF	TGTGCCTGGAGTCCCGTCAGGGCCCTAAATCAGCCCCAGCATTTT
TRBV20-1	-	TRBJ1-2	TRBD1	CSARLGTGVGYGYTF	TGCAGTGCTAGATTGGGGACAGGGGTGGGCTATGGCTACACCTTC
TRBV3-1	many	TRBJ2-7	-	CASSQDPTSYEQYF	TGTGCCAGCAGCCAAGATCCTACGTCCTACGAGCAGTACTTC